This T cell receptor (beta chain) was sequenced for a study of blood T cells in healthy people across ages. With a J-beta primer mix and a sample-barcoded 5' primer, a second PCR ran 7 to 11 cycles. Every cDNA was tagged by a template-switch adaptor with 12 random nucleotides. TCRdb redid the calling of the 5' RACE reads with MiXCR, one entry per CDR3 protein. Among about 780,000 distinct CDR3 sequences listed, roughly 46% were seen once. The V gene's germline CDR1 is SGHNT and CDR2 YYREEE (reference sequence). The CDR3 runs to 14 residues. Trimming took 0 bases from V and 13 from J; bases not matched to a gene: 10. A minimum of 5.5 micrograms of total RNA was extracted per sample.

The gene calls are TRBV5-4 and TRBJ2-5, with 9 bases fitting TRBD2. The source of this sequence is an elderly man in good health. The sequencing sample was made of blood. The CDR3 loop reads CASSLAGREGAMYF. The CDR3 DNA reads as TGTGCCAGCAGCTTGGCCGGGCGGGAGGGCGCAATGTACTTC.